This T cell receptor (beta chain) was sequenced during a study of T cells in Graves' hyperthyroidism and ophthalmopathy (dated by TCRdb to between 2019 and 2020). Background on the whole study: Peripheral blood samples were taken at the time of initial diagnosis, prior to any treatment. A discovery cohort of roughly 100 patients, approximately 44 with Graves' ophthalmopathy and approximately 55 with stable Graves' hyperthyroidism, was used to find distinguishing TCR V-J signatures. Whether ophthalmopathy could be predicted prospectively was tested in an independent validation cohort made up of fewer than 20 hyperthyroidism patients plus 17 patients who later progressed to ophthalmopathy. The roughly 100 discovery patients were randomly divided into training and test sets at a 7:3 ratio. In several Graves' hyperthyroidism patients, the study also compared T-cell repertoires from thyroid tissue with T-cell repertoires from blood. Once sampling was done, hyperthyroidism patients were given methimazole at a starting dose of 30 mg daily, whereas ophthalmopathy patients were given high-dose intravenous methylprednisolone. The paper describes TCR Vbeta CDR3 sequencing of 135 peripheral blood samples, made up of roughly 40 ophthalmopathy patients, 70 to 75 hyperthyroidism patients and 17 progressor patients.

With regard to this clonotype: Its antigen specificity is not known. Qualities for individual bases were not recorded, and no much larger clone is one base off.

General conclusions and limits of the study: In cross-validation, a model built on a 13 V-J signature told ophthalmopathy apart from stable hyperthyroidism with roughly 87% sensitivity and approximately 81% specificity, and in testing the same model reached 80%/75%. Sample size was not statistically predetermined, and blinding of investigators to group allocation was not performed. Most expanded thyroid clonotypes (frequency above 0.001) were also found in blood, which suggests that blood repertoires may mirror thyroid immune responses. In validation, the model predicted progression to ophthalmopathy with 55% to 71% sensitivity and roughly 75% specificity, a median of about 6 months before onset.

Ophthalmopathy patients had moderately to severely active disease, Clinical Activity Score of at least 3, NOSPECS grade of at least 4, and duration under 3 months. Exclusion was applied to patients with uncontrolled infections, other autoimmune diseases, pregnancy or lactation. Diagnoses were established on the basis of clinical symptoms, serum thyroxine and TRAb, thyroid ultrasound, and orbital computed tomography. Ficoll-Paque density gradient centrifugation was used to isolate PBMCs from around 9.1 ml of fresh peripheral blood. Total RNA was extracted with Trizol reagent, and quality was checked on an Agilent 2100 Bioanalyzer. The germline V gene (reference sequence) specifies LNHDA as CDR1 and SQIVND as CDR2. Spanning cysteine to phenylalanine, the CDR3 consists of 12 amino acids. The DNA shown is the 36-base CDR3, in frame from base 1. V loses 6 bases of germline sequence and J loses 7 bases, and the interval between the two ends is 13 bases.

Amplification of TCR beta CDR3 regions was carried out from RNA transcripts. A first-round RT-PCR of the TCR CDR3 used the HTBI primer set with the Qiagen OneStep RT-PCR kit. Libraries were constructed in a second round of multiplex PCR, after which size selection and purification were performed. The libraries were sequenced on an Illumina HiSeq2000 using paired-end 100 bp reads. Per the source publication's procedure: SOAPnuke was used to process the raw data, throwing out any read that contained adapters or uncalled bases, had a mean Phred below 15, or lacked an exact constant-primer or identifier match. COPE v1.2.5 was used to merge the high-quality paired reads, and each unique nucleotide sequence was defined as a clonotype. MiTCR v1.1 was used to align clonotypes to the IMGT TRBV, TRBD and TRBJ reference segments. The analysis was restricted to V-J combinations with a frequency above 0.0001, which together covered 99.2% of the repertoires. A TCS score was defined as the ratio of F50 (clonal expansion) to E x V (chaos), with BLOSUM62-based TCRdist applied between CDR3 peptides within each V-J. Welch's t-statistics and random forest reduced around 510 V-J features to some 14, which were used in a naive Bayes classifier (R e1071). TCRdb reran the public reads through fastp at Q25 and MiXCR, keeping productive beta chains. Records with the same CDR3 protein are collapsed into one entry carrying the most frequent genes and DNA. The V and J calls follow TCRdb's processing rather than the paper's. This sample gives a few hundred thousand distinct CDR3 sequences in total; about 14% of them show up just once. Less than 20% of the sample lies in the top ten.

The clonotype originates from a woman under 40 with Graves' ophthalmopathy. This sequence uses TRBV19 and TRBJ2-7, with no reliable assignment of the D segment. Sequencing used blood. The CDR3 corresponds to CASSPNYEEQYF. The nucleotide sequence is given as TGTGCCAGTAGCCCGAACTATGAGGAGCAGTACTTC.